Below, one T cell receptor (beta chain) is given with its context. At the survey level, the v3.0 immunoSEQ assay was run. Method: immunoSEQ multiplex PCR; TCRdb's copy keeps in-frame clones and lacks some. The data contain some 10,000 clones, around four fifths of them singletons. The source of the sample is a study of long-term antiretroviral therapy in people with HIV. This CDR3 has 14 residues. Trimming left V 1 base short and J 3 bases short, with 7 bases between. The V gene's germline CDR1 is SGHVS and CDR2 FQNEAQ. The J gene is TRBJ2-1, the V gene TRBV7-8; D is unclear. Sequenced here: unsorted PBMCs, sampled 0.7 years after starting antiretroviral therapy. The clonotype was recovered from a man aged 40-55 years with HIV. The CDR3 nucleotides are TGTGCCAGCAGCTTAGAACCTGGCTACAATGAGCAGTTCTTC. Protein sequence: CASSLEPGYNEQFF.